The sequence of this TCR beta chain was determined in a study of identical twins. MiXCR, run by TCRdb on the 5' RACE reads, gives a single entry per CDR3 protein. The top ten hold about 0.53% of the sample, which has just over 450,000 distinct CDR3 sequences, over 12% seen once. V gave up 1 base and J gave up 4 bases, with 14 bases separating them. CDR3 length: 15 amino acids. Germline V gives CDR1 DFQATT, CDR2 SNEGSKA (reference sequence). The sample holds a few counts of this clonotype. These same data were also listed under a study on yellow fever vaccine responses in identical twins.

The sequenced material came from CD4+ T cells sorted from blood. The chain couples TRBV20-1 to TRBJ1-3; D not resolved. The origin of this receptor is a woman younger than 35 in good health. CDR3: CSARVLSVAGNTIYF. CDR3 coding DNA: TGCAGTGCTAGAGTCCTATCAGTGGCCGGAAACACCATATATTTT.